This TCR beta chain is drawn from a study of cytomegalovirus exposure and HLA in healthy donors listed by TCRdb under 2017. For the study in its entirety: According to an earlier analysis of 550 to 700 of the donors, 150 million to 200 million T cells yielded 95 million to 140 million unique TCR beta sequences and about 300 Gb of sequence data. The aim of the study was to test whether cataloging public T cell receptors could identify signatures of past pathogen exposure. All discovery cohort repertoires had been generated using a single sequencing platform. Rather than drawing on any new phenotypic data, the later analysis identified candidate immune exposures from TCR beta sequences and the way those sequences occurred across donors. To study patterns of TCR occurrence, a later analysis re-analyzed previously published TCR beta repertoires from several hundred donors and added high-resolution HLA genotyping. Genome-wide SNP genotypes for about 55% of the roughly 670 donors were used in a later genetic analysis, which treated that subset as a discovery cohort. The T cell repertoires of 666 subjects were profiled by immunosequencing and related to cytomegalovirus serostatus. Along with the approximately 620-subject first cohort, a separate validation cohort of 120 different subjects was used. High-throughput TCR immunosequencing, statistical association of individual TCRs with disease status, and machine learning were combined to predict cytomegalovirus infection status. Among the roughly 370 genotyped donors, around 79% belonged to the genetic ancestry cluster associated with self-reported Caucasian donors. To decide whether each TCR beta V gene segment behaved as functional or pseudogenic, an earlier analysis of some 540 of the donors relied on high-throughput TCR beta sequencing. An early release covering just under 650 HLA-typed donors comprised around 300 gigabases of sequencing data and around 86 million unique TCR sequences. Roughly five DR-DQ haplotypes were treated as single units for association and clustering because of strong linkage in the cohort. Class I and class II HLA loci were covered by the typing at four-digit resolution. On average, approximately 250,000 unique TCR beta nucleotide sequences were sequenced per donor among about 400 genotyped donors of the cohort, with 15% to 20% of those sequences being non-productive. Alongside the repertoire data, information on donor age, sex, ethnicity and CMV serostatus was compiled. The number of typed donors differed by locus: roughly 620-630 for A, B, C, DRB1 and DQB1; some 500 for DQA1; approximately 610 for DPA1; and about 450 for DPB1. Beyond this particular receptor, the publication reports: The study gave a list of under 200 TCR beta chains associated with cytomegalovirus. Cytomegalovirus status was reported to be diagnosed by the classifier with high specificity and sensitivity in both the original and validation cohorts. A further reported finding was that TCR beta sequences accurately predicted the HLA-A and HLA-B alleles for most subjects in the first cohort. According to a later analysis, TCR association rates differed among HLA loci, with DRB1 alleles showing the most associated TCRs and HLA-C alleles showing the fewest. This cohort had only TCR beta chains sequenced, and the lack of alpha or paired-chain data limited which features could be detected. Because counts were too low, 15 to 20 rarely observed V segments, including chromosome 9 orphons, were left out of the earlier analysis of several hundred of the donors. Because some donors lacked HLA typing at each locus, the association tests relied only on the typed subset. In a later analysis, 16,951 TCR beta sequences were associated with specific HLA alleles at a false discovery rate of 0.05. A few of the identified cytomegalovirus-associated TCR beta chains were confirmed in vitro to be specific for cytomegalovirus antigens. A cluster of highly shared sequence variants was judged likely to represent a technical artifact of the sequencing pipeline. It was suggested by the authors that the approach could potentially be generalized to other disease states and immunological phenotypes. In a later genetic analysis, a missense DCLRE1C variant was associated with V-gene and J-gene trimming of TCR beta chains, and the association was replicated in an independent cohort. In a later analysis, several top co-occurrence clusters were reported to appear linked to parvovirus B19, influenza, CMV and Epstein-Barr virus. For the cohort, immune exposure information was limited to CMV serostatus. Broadly in line with IMGT annotations, most TCR beta V segments showed up in productive rearrangements about 90% or about 30% of the time in an earlier analysis of 587 of the donors. Correlated functional status among segregating V segments might reflect linkage disequilibrium, but an unknown experimental factor could not be ruled out. Sequencing depth was assumed to be roughly uniform across donors in the presence/absence analyses, though that assumption may not hold. Most CMV-associated TCR beta chains appeared to be HLA-restricted in a later analysis, and the HLA associations seemed to be driven largely by CMV exposure. Compared with the roughly 700-donor mean, donors in an Asian-associated ancestry cluster had fewer N-insertions in productive TCRs, according to a later genetic analysis. Across donors, most TCR sequences were observed very rarely, whereas some public TCRs were present in many individuals. Because the 87-base-pair reads could not distinguish some IMGT-functional V segments, including TRBV6-2 and TRBV6-3, those segments were excluded. When HLA alleles, especially DR and DQ, strongly co-occurred, attributing TCR associations to individual alleles was difficult. Compared with equally common non-associated chains, HLA-associated TCR beta chains in a later analysis were more clonally expanded and had lower generation probabilities.

The CDR3 contains 15 residues, cysteine and phenylalanine counted. Only CDR3 DNA remains: 45 bases, in frame from the first base. The germline ends are 10 bases apart after V is trimmed by 4 bases and J by 0 bases. The germline V gene sets CDR1 to SNHLY and CDR2 to FYNNEI. In total, approximately 700 healthy bone marrow donors made up the cohort. At the time of sampling, all cohort members were nominally healthy, though unrecorded immune exposures were likely present. The donor was CMV seronegative and belonged to the group of over 300 seronegative cohort members. Every donor gave a peripheral blood sample, and the peripheral blood mononuclear cells from that sample were used for TCR beta sequencing. Genomic DNA was extracted from the blood cell samples with the Qiagen DNeasy Blood Extraction Kit. In the case of this clone: The antigen it recognizes is unknown. Per-nucleotide qualities are absent, and no much larger clonotype sits a single base away.

The library was generated by the immunoSEQ multiplex PCR assay. For the multiplex PCR, a mixture combining 60 forward primers for TCR Vbeta segments and 13 reverse primers for TCR Jbeta segments was used. The CDR3 region of rearranged TCR beta genes was amplified from genomic DNA by a multiplex PCR assay. Amplified TCR beta libraries were sequenced as 87-base-pair reads on the Illumina HiSeq System. In the source study's methods: Across the roughly 600 repertoires, a later analysis counted around 80 million unique TCR beta chains, around 11 million of which were shared by at least two donors. A nearest-neighbor algorithm error-corrected the raw reads and collapsed the reads into unique sequences, merging closely related sequences to remove PCR and sequencing errors. CDR3 sequences were aligned to IMGT reference sequences to assign V, D and J gene segments. For a sequence to be retained, a match of at least six nucleotides to both a V gene segment and a J gene segment was required. A rearrangement counted as productive if the CDR3 had no stop codons and remained in frame with V and J, and every other rearrangement counted as non-productive. CDR3 was defined by IMGT convention, running from the second conserved V-encoded cysteine to the conserved J-encoded phenylalanine. Sequences without an unambiguous match to a single V gene segment were excluded from the earlier analysis of 450 to 750 of the donors. In an earlier analysis of approximately 610 of the donors, V segments were called functional above 56.7% productive rearrangements and were called segregating when the between-donor standard deviation exceeded 5%. A statistical classification framework was developed to diagnose cytomegalovirus status using the catalog of TCR beta chain sequences. V and J gene assignment, in a later analysis, came from comparing TCR nucleotide sequences with IMGT/GENE-DB human TR gene sequences. A later analysis assigned CDR3 sequences and most-parsimonious VDJ recombination scenarios with the TCRdist pipeline. In a later analysis, each TCR beta chain was defined by its CDR3 amino acid sequence together with its V-gene family, and reads without a unique V-gene family were excluded. To address suspected cross-contamination and a sequencing artifact, a later analysis removed approximately 590 highly shared, low-generation-probability nucleotide sequences. A later analysis calculated a clonal expansion index for each public chain from normalized within-repertoire ranks of inferred template counts. A later analysis computed generation probabilities with a VDJ recombination model fitted to out-of-frame rearrangements, and checked the results against IGoR. A later analysis scored TCR-TCR, TCR-HLA and TCR-CMV co-occurrence with hypergeometric tests, applying a repertoire-size bias correction to TCR pairs. To estimate false discovery rates, a later analysis permuted the HLA or CMV assignments 20 times. In a later analysis, co-occurring TCRs were grouped using DBSCAN, and TCRdist sequence similarity was added for clustering within HLA-allele-positive subsets. For co-occurrence clustering, repertoires with fewer than 30,000 or more than 120,000 public chains were excluded, along with a handful of repertoires with anomalous nucleotide sharing. Drawn from immuneACCESS, this table holds only the in-frame rearrangements with V and J called that TCRdb kept. Clones are partly lost; checked studies trace under half to an unresolved V gene and leave the rest unexplained. The DNA gave D and trimming, while V, J and clone size come from that table. The sample table lists approximately 130,000 clones, around four fifths of them with a count of one. The ten top clones hold approximately 1.2% of the sample.

Here the chain combines TRBV2 and TRBJ1-3, with the identity of the D gene unclear. Sequences were obtained from PBMCs. The sequence was collected from a boy aged 10-17 years in good health and CMV-seronegative. CDR3 sequence: CASSAALYSGNTIYF. The DNA sequence is given as TGTGCCAGCAGTGCCGCGCTTTACTCTGGAAACACCATATATTTT.